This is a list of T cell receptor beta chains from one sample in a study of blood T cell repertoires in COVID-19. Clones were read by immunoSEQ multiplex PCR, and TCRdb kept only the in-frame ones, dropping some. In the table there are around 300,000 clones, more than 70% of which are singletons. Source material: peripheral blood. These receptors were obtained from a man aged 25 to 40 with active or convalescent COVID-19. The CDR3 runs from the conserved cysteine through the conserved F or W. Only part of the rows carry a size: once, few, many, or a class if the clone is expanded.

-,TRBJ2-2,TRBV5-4,CASSRGGQGAKNTGELFF
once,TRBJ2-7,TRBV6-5,CASSYNSRSSYEQYF
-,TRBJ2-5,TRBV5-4,CASSRPQGRLVYPTWETQYF
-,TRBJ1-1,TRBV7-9,CASSFGFPEIYEAFF
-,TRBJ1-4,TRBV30,CAWSRNQGQEKLFF
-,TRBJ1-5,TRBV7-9,CASSRDINQPQHF
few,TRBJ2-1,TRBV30,CAWRLAGGGEQFF
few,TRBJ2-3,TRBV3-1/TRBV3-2,CASKGGASTDTQYF
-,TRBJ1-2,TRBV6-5,CASSYRPSGGGGYTF
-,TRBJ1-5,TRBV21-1,CASSKARHPKNQPQHF
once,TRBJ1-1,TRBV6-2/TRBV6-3,CASSFPSVGSENTEAFF
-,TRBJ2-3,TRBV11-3,CASSPWDSSPYF
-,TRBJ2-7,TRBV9,CASSPRPGGYEQYF
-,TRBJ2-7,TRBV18,CASSLRWGGGAYEQYF
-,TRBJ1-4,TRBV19,CASKSRALNEKLFF
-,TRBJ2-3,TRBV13,CASSSTGLSVSTDTQYF
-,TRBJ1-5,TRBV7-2,CASSSHSGGLQPQHF
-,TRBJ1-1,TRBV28,CASSPTGQGDTEAFF
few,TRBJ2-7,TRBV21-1,CASNLPRRLYEQYF
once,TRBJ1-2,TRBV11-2,CASSLDTGDGYTF
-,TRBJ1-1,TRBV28,CASSSPNAGNTEAFF
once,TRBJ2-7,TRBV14,CASSQDVGAHYEQYF
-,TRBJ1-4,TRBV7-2,CASSLDRGRGEKLFF
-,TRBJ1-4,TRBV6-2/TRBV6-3,CASSLPLGGNEKLFF
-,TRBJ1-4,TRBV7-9,CASSTPDRPFEKLFF
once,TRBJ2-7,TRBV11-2,CASSPWGTGGLYEQYF
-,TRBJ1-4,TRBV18,CASSPSFGGEKLFF
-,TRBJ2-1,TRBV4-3,CASSQAPEGAPSYNEQFF
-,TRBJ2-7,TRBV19,CASSSTIGVEQYF
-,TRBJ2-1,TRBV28,CASRNIMGAQYNEQFF
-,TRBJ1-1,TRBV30,CAWSVAVLTEAFF
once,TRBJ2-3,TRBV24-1,CATSEFTPRGASTDTQYF
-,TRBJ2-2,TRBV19,CATPRGQGNTGELFF
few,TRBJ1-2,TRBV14,CASSLQAGQGGYTF
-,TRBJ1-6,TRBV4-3,CASSQGLQRNSPLHF
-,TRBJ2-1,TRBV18,CASSRSGGLPYNEQFF
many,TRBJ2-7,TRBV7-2,CASSLEGASGTYEQYF
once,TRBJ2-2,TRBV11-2,CASSLTRTGGNTGELFF
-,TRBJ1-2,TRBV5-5,CASSFRTEANYGYTF
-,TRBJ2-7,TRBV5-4,CASSPGLAGVYEQYF
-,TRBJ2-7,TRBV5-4,CASSSGTSGTYEQYF
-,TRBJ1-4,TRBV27,CASNTAGGGYEKLFF
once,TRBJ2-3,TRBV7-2,CASSLALIGEVSTDTQYF
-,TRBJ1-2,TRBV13,CASSPRSYYGYTF
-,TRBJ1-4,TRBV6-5,CASSREDNEKLFF
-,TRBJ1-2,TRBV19,CASSGPTSYTF
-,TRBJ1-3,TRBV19,CASSMGLSSGNTIYF
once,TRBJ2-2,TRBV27,CASSPGLNTGELFF
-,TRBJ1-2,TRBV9,CASSPGGGRSGYTF
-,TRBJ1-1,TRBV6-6,CASSSSSDRDLEAFF
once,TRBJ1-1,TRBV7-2,CASSPSHTNTEAFF
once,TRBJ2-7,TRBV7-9,CASSRWDRVREQYF
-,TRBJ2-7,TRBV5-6,CASSPFEVPSSYEQYF
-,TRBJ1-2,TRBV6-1,CASSEAPSPIHGYTF
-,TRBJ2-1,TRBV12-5,CASATGISYNEQFF
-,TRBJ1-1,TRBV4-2,CASSPQTLNTEAFF
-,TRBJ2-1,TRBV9,CASSATSGRGNEQFF